This T cell receptor beta chain was sequenced during a study of cytomegalovirus exposure and HLA in healthy donors. V lost 5 bases, J lost 8 bases, and 13 bases lay in between. The CDR3 is made up of 13 amino acids. Germline V gene sequence: CDR1 SGHAT, CDR2 FQNNGV. Worth noting for this clone: Antigen unknown.

Findings and caveats of the study: For cytomegalovirus status, the classifier reportedly gave diagnoses with high specificity and sensitivity. An analysis that came later showed most CMV-associated TCR beta chains appearing HLA-restricted.

The PCR ran on 60 Vbeta and 13 Jbeta primers. Libraries were prepared by immunoSEQ multiplex PCR; TCRdb keeps only in-frame clonotypes and omits some of them. The sample includes 130,000 to 150,000 clones. This chain joins TRBV11-2 and TRBJ2-1; D uncertain. The source material was PBMCs. The source is a male donor in good health and CMV-seronegative. CDR3 coding DNA: TGTGCCAGCAGCCAAAGAATTCGCGATGAGCAGTTCTTC. Translated: CASSQRIRDEQFF.